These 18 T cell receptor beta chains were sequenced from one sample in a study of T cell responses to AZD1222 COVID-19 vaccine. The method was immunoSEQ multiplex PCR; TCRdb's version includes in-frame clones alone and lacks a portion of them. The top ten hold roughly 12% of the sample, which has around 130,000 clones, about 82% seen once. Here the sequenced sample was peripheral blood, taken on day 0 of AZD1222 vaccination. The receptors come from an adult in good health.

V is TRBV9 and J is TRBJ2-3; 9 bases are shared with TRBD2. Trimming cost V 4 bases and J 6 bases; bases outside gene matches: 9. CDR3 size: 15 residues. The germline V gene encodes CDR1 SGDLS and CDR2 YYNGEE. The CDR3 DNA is TGTGCCAGCAGCCCGATGGGACTAGCTTTTGATACGCAGTATTTT. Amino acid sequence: CASSPMGLAFDTQYF.

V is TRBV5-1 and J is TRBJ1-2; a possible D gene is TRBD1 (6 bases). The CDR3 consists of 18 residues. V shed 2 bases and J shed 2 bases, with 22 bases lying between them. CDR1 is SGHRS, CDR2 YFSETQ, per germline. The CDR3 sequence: CASSFGRGNRVENYGYTF. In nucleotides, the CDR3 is TGCGCCAGCAGCTTTGGACGAGGAAACAGGGTGGAGAACTATGGCTACACCTTC.

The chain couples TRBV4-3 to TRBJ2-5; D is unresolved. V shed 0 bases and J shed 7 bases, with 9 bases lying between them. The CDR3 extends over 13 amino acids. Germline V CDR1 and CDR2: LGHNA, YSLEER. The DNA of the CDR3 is TGCGCCAGCAGCCAAGATCTAAGAGTGACCCAGTACTTC. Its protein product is CASSQDLRVTQYF.

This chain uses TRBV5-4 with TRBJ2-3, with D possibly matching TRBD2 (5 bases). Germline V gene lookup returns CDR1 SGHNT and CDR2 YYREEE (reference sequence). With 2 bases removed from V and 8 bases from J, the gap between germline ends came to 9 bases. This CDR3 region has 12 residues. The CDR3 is CASSFLASTQYF. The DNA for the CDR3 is TGTGCCAGCAGCTTCCTAGCCTCTACGCAGTATTTT.

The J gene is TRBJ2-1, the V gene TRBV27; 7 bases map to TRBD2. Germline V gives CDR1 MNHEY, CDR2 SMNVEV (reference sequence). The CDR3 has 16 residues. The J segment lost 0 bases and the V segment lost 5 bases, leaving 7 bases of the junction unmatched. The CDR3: CASSPSSGPSYNEQFF. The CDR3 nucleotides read TGTGCCAGCAGTCCCTCTAGCGGCCCCTCCTACAATGAGCAGTTCTTC.

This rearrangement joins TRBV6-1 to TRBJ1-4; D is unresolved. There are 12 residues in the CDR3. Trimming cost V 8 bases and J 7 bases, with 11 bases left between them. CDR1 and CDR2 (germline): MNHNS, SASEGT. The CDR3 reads CASRSIGEKLFF. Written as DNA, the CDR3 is TGTGCCAGCCGAAGCATAGGTGAAAAACTGTTTTTT.

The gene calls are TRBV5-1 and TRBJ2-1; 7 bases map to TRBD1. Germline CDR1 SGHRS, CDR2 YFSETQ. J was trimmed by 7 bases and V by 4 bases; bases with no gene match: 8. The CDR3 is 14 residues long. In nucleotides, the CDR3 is TGCGCCAGCAGCCCGGGGACAGAGGGGAATGAGCAGTTCTTC. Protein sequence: CASSPGTEGNEQFF.

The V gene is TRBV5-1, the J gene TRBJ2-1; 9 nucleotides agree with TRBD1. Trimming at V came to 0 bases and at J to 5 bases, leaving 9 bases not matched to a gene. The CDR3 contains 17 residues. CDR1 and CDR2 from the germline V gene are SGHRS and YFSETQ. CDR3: CASSLEGPGTGNNEQFF. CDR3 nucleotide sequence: TGCGCCAGCAGCTTGGAAGGGCCGGGGACAGGGAACAATGAGCAGTTCTTC. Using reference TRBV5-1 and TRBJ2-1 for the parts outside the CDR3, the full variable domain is KAGVTQTPRYLIKTRGQQVTLSCSPISGHRSVSWYQQTPGQGLQFLFEYFSETQRNKGNFPGRFSGRQFSNSRSEMNVSTLELGDSALYLCASSLEGPGTGNNEQFFGPGTRLTVL.

CDR3 DNA sequence: TGCGCCAGCAGCTTGGCGCCAGGGTCGAACACTGAAGCTTTCTTT. It specifies CASSLAPGSNTEAFF. The chain employs TRBV5-1 and TRBJ1-1; the D gene is possibly TRBD1 (5 bases). V was cut by 0 bases and J by 1 base, with 10 bases left in between. CDR3 length: 15 amino acids. Germline loops: CDR1 SGHRS, CDR2 YFSETQ.

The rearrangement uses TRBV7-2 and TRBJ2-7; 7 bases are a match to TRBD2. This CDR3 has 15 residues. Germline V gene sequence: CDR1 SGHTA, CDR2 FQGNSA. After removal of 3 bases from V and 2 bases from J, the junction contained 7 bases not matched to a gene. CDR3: CASSFAGEGPYEQYF. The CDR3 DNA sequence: TGTGCCAGCAGCTTCGCCGGGGAGGGCCCCTACGAGCAGTACTTC.

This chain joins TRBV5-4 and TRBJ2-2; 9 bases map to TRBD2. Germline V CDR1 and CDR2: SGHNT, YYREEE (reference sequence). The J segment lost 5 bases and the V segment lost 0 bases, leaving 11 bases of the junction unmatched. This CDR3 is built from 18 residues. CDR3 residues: CASSLGSSGKRVTGELFF. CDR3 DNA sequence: TGTGCCAGCAGCTTGGGTTCTAGCGGGAAACGAGTAACCGGGGAGCTGTTTTTT. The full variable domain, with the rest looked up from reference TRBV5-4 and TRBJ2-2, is ETGVTQSPTHLIKTRGQQVTLRCSSQSGHNTVSWYQQALGQGPQFIFQYYREEENGRGNFPPRFSGLQFPNYSSELNVNALELDDSALYLCASSLGSSGKRVTGELFFGEGSRLTVL.

The CDR3 is CASSLDGQYTEAFF. CDR3 nucleotides: TGTGCCAGCAGCTTAGACGGACAGTACACTGAAGCTTTCTTT. The chain is built from TRBV7-2 and TRBJ1-1, with D possibly being TRBD1 (6 bases). Germline values: CDR1 SGHTA, CDR2 FQGNSA. V lost 1 base, J lost 3 bases, and 9 bases lay in between. This CDR3 region has 14 residues.

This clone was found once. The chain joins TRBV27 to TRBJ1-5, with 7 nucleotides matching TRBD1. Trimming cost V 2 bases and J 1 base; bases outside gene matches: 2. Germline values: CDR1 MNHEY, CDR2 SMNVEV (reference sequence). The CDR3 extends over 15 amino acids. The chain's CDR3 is CASSLEGASNQPQHF. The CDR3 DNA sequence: TGTGCCAGCAGTTTAGAGGGGGCCAGCAATCAGCCCCAGCATTTT.

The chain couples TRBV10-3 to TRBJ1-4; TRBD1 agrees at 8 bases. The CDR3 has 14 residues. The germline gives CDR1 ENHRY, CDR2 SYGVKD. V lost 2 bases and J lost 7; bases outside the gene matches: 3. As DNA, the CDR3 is TGTGCCATCAGTGAGGCAGGGGGCGGTGAAAAACTGTTTTTT. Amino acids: CAISEAGGGEKLFF.

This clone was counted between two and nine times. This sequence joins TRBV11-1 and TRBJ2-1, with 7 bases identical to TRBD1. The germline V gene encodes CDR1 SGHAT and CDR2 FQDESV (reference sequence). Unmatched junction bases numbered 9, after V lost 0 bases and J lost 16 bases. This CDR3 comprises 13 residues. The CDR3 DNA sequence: TGTGCCAGCAGCTTAGCCCAGGGACAGTTGCCCTTCTTC. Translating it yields CASSLAQGQLPFF. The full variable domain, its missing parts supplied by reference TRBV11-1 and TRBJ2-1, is EAEVAQSPRYKITEKSQAVAFWCDPISGHATLYWYRQILGQGPELLVQFQDESVVDDSQLPKDRFSAERLKGVDSTLKIQPAELGDSAMYLCASSLAQGQLPFFGPGTRLTVL.

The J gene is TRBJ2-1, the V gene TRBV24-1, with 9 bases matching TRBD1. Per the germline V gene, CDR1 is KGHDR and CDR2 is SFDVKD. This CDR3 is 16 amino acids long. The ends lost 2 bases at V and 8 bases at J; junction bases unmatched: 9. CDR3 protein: CATSDSQGQGYDEQFF. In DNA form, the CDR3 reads TGTGCCACCAGTGATTCCCAGGGACAGGGTTACGATGAGCAGTTCTTC.

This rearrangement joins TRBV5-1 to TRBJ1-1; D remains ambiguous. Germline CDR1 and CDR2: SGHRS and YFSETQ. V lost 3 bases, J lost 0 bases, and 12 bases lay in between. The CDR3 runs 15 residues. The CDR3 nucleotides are TGCGCCAGCAGCTCAAGCACGGGTTTGAACACTGAAGCTTTCTTT. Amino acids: CASSSSTGLNTEAFF. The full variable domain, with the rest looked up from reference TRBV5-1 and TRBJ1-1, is KAGVTQTPRYLIKTRGQQVTLSCSPISGHRSVSWYQQTPGQGLQFLFEYFSETQRNKGNFPGRFSGRQFSNSRSEMNVSTLELGDSALYLCASSSSTGLNTEAFFGQGTRLTVV.

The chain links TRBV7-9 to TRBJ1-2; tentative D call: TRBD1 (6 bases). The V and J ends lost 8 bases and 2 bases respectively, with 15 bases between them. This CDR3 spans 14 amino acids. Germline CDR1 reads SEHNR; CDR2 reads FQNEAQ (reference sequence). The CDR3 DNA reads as TGTGCCAGCCGCCACCAGGGGCGCAACTATGGCTACACCTTC. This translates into CASRHQGRNYGYTF. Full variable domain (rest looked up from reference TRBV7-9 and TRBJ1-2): DTGVSQNPRHKITKRGQNVTFRCDPISEHNRLYWYRQTLGQGPEFLTYFQNEAQLEKSRLLSDRFSAERPKGSFSTLEIQRTEQGDSAMYLCASRHQGRNYGYTFGSGTRLTVV.